These 26 T cell receptor beta chains originate from one sample sequenced in a study of T cell repertoires in cytomegalovirus infection. Each CDR3 protein is one row after TCRdb ran MiXCR on the reads. The sample shows more than 350,000 distinct CDR3 sequences, around 32% of them seen only once. Material for sequencing was PBMCs. Receptors originate from a human donor in good health (CMV status not recorded). Some clones in this sample may be carry-over from other donors' samples.

A remark on this clonotype: A much larger clone is a single base away; this may be a read error. This sequence joins TRBV7-2 and TRBJ1-1; D unclear. Germline lookup yields CDR1 SGHTA and CDR2 FQGNSA. The CDR3 contains 13 residues. CDR3 residues: CASSLQGPTVAFF. CDR3 coding DNA: TGTGCCAGCAGCTTACAAGGGCCCACTGTAGCTTTCTTT.

At least ten counts were recorded for this clonotype. V usage is TRBV7-2 and J usage is TRBJ1-6; 7 bases line up with TRBD1. The CDR3 consists of 13 residues. Germline-derived CDR1 and CDR2 are SGHTA and FQGNSA. J lost 9 bases, V lost 3 bases, and 2 bases had no gene match. The CDR3 sequence: CASSFDRVSPLHF. CDR3 DNA sequence: TGTGCCAGCAGCTTCGACAGGGTTTCACCCCTCCACTTT.

This clonotype was seen ten or more times. The J gene is TRBJ2-2, the V gene TRBV6-1; D is undetermined. Trimming left V 5 bases short and J 5 bases short, with 18 bases between. CDR3 length equals 16 residues. CDR1 is MNHNS and CDR2 is SASEGT in the germline V gene. CDR3 sequence (DNA): TGTGCCAGCAGTCCGATCCTAGACCCCCGGACCGGGGAGCTGTTTTTT. Translation gives CASSPILDPRTGELFF.

In this sample, this clonotype turned up many times. The rearrangement uses TRBV12-3 or TRBV12-4 and TRBJ1-5; 7 bases match TRBD1. V lost 6 bases to trimming and J lost 9 bases; unmatched junction nucleotides: 11. This CDR3 comprises 14 residues. CDR3 sequence: CASSPGQAGGPQHF. In nucleotides, the CDR3 is TGTGCCAGCAGCCCCGGACAGGCCGGCGGGCCCCAGCATTTT.

Remarks on this clonotype: A read error is likely, as this CDR3 ends without the conserved phenylalanine or tryptophan. The chain employs TRBV12-3 or TRBV12-4 and TRBJ2-4, with D possibly TRBD1 on 6 matching bases. This CDR3 is built from 15 residues. V gave up 6 bases and J gave up 3 bases, with 15 bases separating them. CDR3 in amino acids: CASRRGVRGKNIQYL. For the CDR3, the DNA is TGTGCCAGCAGACGGGGTGTCAGGGGCAAAAACATTCAGTACTTA.

This clonotype has only a few counts. Relative to the germline gene, one junction end is altered; a read error may explain this. The chain joins TRBV12-3 or TRBV12-4 to TRBJ1-5; D may be TRBD1 (5 bases). This CDR3 is built from 12 residues. CDR3 amino acids: CASRLGGQPQHF. The CDR3 nucleotides read TGTGCCAGCCGTTTGGGGGGTCAGCCCCAGCATTTT.

This clonotype occurred once. Germline and junction disagree at one end, which may indicate a read error. The chain couples TRBV7-2 to TRBJ2-7, with D possibly TRBD1 on 6 matching bases. This CDR3 has 16 amino acids. Germline CDR1 reads SGHTA; CDR2 reads FQGNSA. The CDR3 loop is CASSLVSWTASYEPSF. As DNA, the CDR3 is TGTGCCAGCAGCCTCGTCTCATGGACAGCCTCCTACGAGCCGTCCTTC.

About this clonotype itself: A junction end diverges from the germline sequence, so it may reflect a read error. The CDR3 coding sequence is TGTGCCAGCAGCTTGGGGCCGGGACATTTAAGCGGCACTGATGCTTTCTTT. Protein sequence: CASSLGPGHLSGTDAFF. The chain combines TRBV5-6 with TRBJ1-1; the D gene is possibly TRBD1 (6 bases). Germline V lookup: CDR1 SGHDT, CDR2 YYEEEE. The CDR3 runs 17 residues.

The table lists this clonotype with many counts. V gene TRBV7-2 combines with J gene TRBJ1-1; no definite D call. Germline V gene data show CDR1 as SGHTA and CDR2 as FQGNSA. The V gene lost 1 base and the J gene lost 8 bases, with 11 bases spanning the gap. CDR3 size: 13 residues. CDR3: CASSLERASEAFF. CDR3 DNA sequence: TGTGCCAGCAGCTTAGAAAGGGCGTCGGAAGCTTTCTTT.

As for this clonotype: A much larger clone is a single base away; this may be a read error. J is TRBJ2-6 and V is TRBV7-8, with 9 bases that match TRBD2. CDR1 and CDR2 (germline): SGHVS, FQNEAQ. This CDR3 region has 19 residues. CDR3 in DNA: TGTGCCAGCAGTTTATTCCGGCGGGGGGGTTCGTCTGTGGCCAACGTCCTGACTTTC. Translation gives CASSLFRRGGSSVANVLTF. Together with reference TRBV7-8 and TRBJ2-6, the CDR3 gives the full variable domain: GAGVSQSPRYKVAKRGQDVALRCDPISGHVSLFWYQQALGQGPEFLTYFQNEAQLDKSGLPSDRFFAERPEGSVSTLKIQRTQQEDSAVYLCASSLFRRGGSSVANVLTFGAGSRLTVL.

This clonotype was seen a handful of times. The V gene is TRBV6-6, the J gene TRBJ2-7; TRBD1 is a possible D gene (5 bases). V was pared by 2 bases and J by 2 bases, with 10 bases between. This CDR3 comprises 14 residues. Germline assignment: CDR1 MNHNY and CDR2 SVGAGI (reference sequence). The CDR3 is CASSYGADTYEQYF. CDR3 nucleotides: TGTGCCAGCAGTTACGGGGCGGATACCTACGAGCAGTACTTC.

Notes on this clonotype: In this CDR3 the conserved last residue, phenylalanine or tryptophan, is missing, so a read error is likely. The CDR3 DNA reads as TGCTCCAGCAGCCCCGGGACAGGGGTTGAGGCTACGCAGTATTTG. Amino acids: CSSSPGTGVEATQYL. The chain recombines TRBV5-1 with TRBJ2-3; 10 bases are shared with TRBD1. The germline gives CDR1 SGHRS, CDR2 YFSETQ. The CDR3 extends over 15 amino acids.

This clonotype has just a few counts. The chain is built from TRBV4-1 and TRBJ2-5, with 10 bases matching TRBD1. The length of the CDR3 is 16 residues. CDR1 MGHRA and CDR2 YSYEKL come from the germline V gene. V shed 0 bases, J shed 3 bases, and the junction held 4 bases outside the gene matches. The CDR3 sequence is CASSQELGTGEETQYF. The CDR3 DNA reads TGCGCCAGCAGCCAAGAGCTCGGGACAGGGGAAGAGACCCAGTACTTC.

The CDR3 DNA follows: TGCGCCAGCAGCCAAGACTCGGGTCGAGGAGGAGAGACCCAGTACTTC. Protein product: CASSQDSGRGGETQYF. The chain carries TRBV4-1 and TRBJ2-5, with D possibly matching TRBD2 (5 bases). This CDR3 has 16 residues. CDR1 is MGHRA, CDR2 YSYEKL, per germline. The ends were cut back, 0 bases at V and 4 bases at J, with 15 bases in the middle.

This chain connects TRBV20-1 to TRBJ1-5; TRBD1 aligns across 10 bases. Per the germline V gene, CDR1 is DFQATT and CDR2 is SNEGSKA (reference sequence). The V and J ends lost 4 bases and 0 bases, in that order; junction bases with no gene match: 6. The CDR3 contains 16 residues. CDR3 residues: CSAIGTGVPSNQPQHF. CDR3 nucleotides: TGCAGTGCTATCGGGACAGGGGTCCCTAGCAATCAGCCCCAGCATTTT.

This clonotype was detected many times. The chain combines TRBV15 with TRBJ2-2; tentatively, D is TRBD1 (6 bases). The germline V gene has CDR1 LNHNV and CDR2 YYDKDF (reference sequence). V lost 0 bases and J 7 bases, leaving 9 bases between the germline ends. The CDR3 is 14 amino acids. DNA for the CDR3: TGTGCCACCAGCAGAGATGCAGGGGTCGGGGAGCTGTTTTTT. Encoded protein: CATSRDAGVGELFF.

For this clonotype: This likely comes from a read error, as the CDR3 has no conserved phenylalanine or tryptophan at its end. The chain joins TRBV11-2 to TRBJ2-1; D not certain. The germline gives CDR1 SGHAT, CDR2 FQNNGV. CDR3 length: 15 residues. Trimming took 1 base from V and 4 from J, leaving 11 bases between them. CDR3 amino acids: CASSLGSSQYNEQFL. The CDR3 DNA reads TGTGCCAGCAGCTTAGGGTCCAGCCAGTACAATGAGCAGTTCTTA.

This clonotype was observed a few times. A much larger clone is a single base away; this may be a read error. Without the conserved terminal phenylalanine or tryptophan, this CDR3 likely stems from a read error. The chain carries TRBV7-8 and TRBJ1-2; D is unresolved. V was clipped by 5 bases and J by 3 bases, with 10 bases between them. This CDR3 has 13 residues. Germline values: CDR1 SGHVS, CDR2 FQNEAQ. The CDR3 DNA follows: TGTGCCAGCAGCCCCAGCGGGGACTATGGCTACACCTTA. Encoded protein: CASSPSGDYGYTL.

The rearrangement uses TRBV24-1 and TRBJ2-2, with 9 bases that match TRBD1. With 4 bases clipped from V and 2 bases from J, the junction kept 4 bases outside the gene matches. The CDR3 sequence is 16 residues long. Germline V lookup: CDR1 KGHDR, CDR2 SFDVKD. CDR3 sequence reads: CATSDPTGGNTGELFF. The CDR3 DNA sequence: TGTGCCACCAGTGACCCTACAGGGGGCAACACCGGGGAGCTGTTTTTT.

This clonotype was found many times. This chain uses TRBV7-2 with TRBJ2-3; TRBD2 might be the D (5 bases). This CDR3 region has 14 residues. V was cut by 0 bases and J by 5 bases, with 9 bases left in between. Germline V CDR1 and CDR2: SGHTA, FQGNSA. CDR3 DNA: TGTGCCAGCAGCTTAGCTAGCGTCAGAGATACGCAGTATTTT. This gives the protein CASSLASVRDTQYF.

This chain links TRBV19 with TRBJ1-5; D is uncertain. Trimming removed 5 bases from V and 4 bases from J, with 12 bases in between. This CDR3 is 14 amino acids long. Germline assignment: CDR1 LNHDA and CDR2 SQIVND (reference sequence). CDR3 region: CASSRQVLNQPQHF. In DNA, the CDR3 is TGTGCCAGTAGTCGTCAGGTATTGAATCAGCCCCAGCATTTT.

Only a few counts were recorded for this clonotype. The J gene is TRBJ2-5, the V gene TRBV7-6; TRBD2 aligns across 12 bases. CDR1 SGHVS and CDR2 FNYEAQ come from the germline V gene. The J segment lost 5 bases and the V segment lost 6 bases, leaving 10 bases of the junction unmatched. The CDR3 contains 16 residues. The CDR3 DNA is TGTGCCAGCAGATCCACTAGCGGGGGGCCAGAGGAGACCCAGTACTTC. Protein: CASRSTSGGPEETQYF.

The genes are TRBV6-1 and TRBJ1-2, with unresolved D. The V end was cut by 1 base, the J end by 6 bases, with 12 bases between. CDR3 size: 14 residues. Germline V gene data show CDR1 as MNHNS and CDR2 as SASEGT. The CDR3 nucleotides are TGTGCCAGCAGTGAAGTTGAGGGTATGAATGGCTACACCTTC. As protein: CASSEVEGMNGYTF.

V usage is TRBV14 and J usage is TRBJ2-7, with 10 bases aligning to TRBD1. With 4 bases clipped from V and 5 bases from J, the junction kept 8 bases outside the gene matches. The CDR3 contains 15 residues. The germline gives CDR1 SGHDN, CDR2 FVKESK. In nucleotides, the CDR3 is TGTGCCAGCAGCCCATGGGACAGGGGTCTGAACGAGCAGTACTTC. This encodes CASSPWDRGLNEQYF.

This sequence joins TRBV27 and TRBJ1-3, with D uncertain. V was shortened by 8 bases and J by 0 bases, with 11 bases between the two germline ends. From germline, CDR1 is MNHEY and CDR2 SMNVEV (reference sequence). The CDR3 loop spans 14 amino acids. As DNA, the CDR3 is TGTGCCAGCTCGACGGGATACTCTGGAAACACCATATATTTT. Residues: CASSTGYSGNTIYF.

With regard to this clonotype: A much larger clone differs from this one at a single base, so this may be a read error. No conserved phenylalanine or tryptophan ends this CDR3, so it is likely a read error. The V and J genes are TRBV6-1 and TRBJ2-7; 13 bases are shared with TRBD2. V gave up 6 bases and J gave up 1 base; unmatched junction bases: 3. The germline V gene has CDR1 MNHNS and CDR2 SASEGT. The CDR3 is 15 amino acids. The CDR3 reads CASRPGLAGSYEQYC. In DNA form, the CDR3 reads TGTGCCAGCAGACCGGGACTAGCGGGGTCCTACGAGCAGTACTGC.